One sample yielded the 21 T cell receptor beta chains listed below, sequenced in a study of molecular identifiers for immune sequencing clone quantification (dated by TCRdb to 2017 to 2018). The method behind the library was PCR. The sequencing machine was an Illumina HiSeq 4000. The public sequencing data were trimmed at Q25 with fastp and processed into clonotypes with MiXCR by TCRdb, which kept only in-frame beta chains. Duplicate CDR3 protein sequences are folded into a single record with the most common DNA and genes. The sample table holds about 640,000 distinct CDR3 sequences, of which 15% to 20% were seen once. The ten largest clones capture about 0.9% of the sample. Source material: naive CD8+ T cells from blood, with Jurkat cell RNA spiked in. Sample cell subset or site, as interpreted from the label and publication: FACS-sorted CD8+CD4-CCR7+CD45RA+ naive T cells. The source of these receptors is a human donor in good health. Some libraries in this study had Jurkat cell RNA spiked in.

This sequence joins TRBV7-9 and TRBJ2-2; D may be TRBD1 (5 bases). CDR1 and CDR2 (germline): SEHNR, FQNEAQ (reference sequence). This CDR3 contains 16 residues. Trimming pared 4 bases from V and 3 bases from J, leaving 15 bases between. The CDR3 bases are TGTGCCAGCAGCTATGGGTACGACAGTTACACCGGGGAGCTGTTTTTT. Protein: CASSYGYDSYTGELFF.

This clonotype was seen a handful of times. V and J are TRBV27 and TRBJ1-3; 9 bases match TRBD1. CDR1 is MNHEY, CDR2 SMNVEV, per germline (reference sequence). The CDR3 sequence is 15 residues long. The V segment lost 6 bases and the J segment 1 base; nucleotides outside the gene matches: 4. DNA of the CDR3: TGTGCCAGCAGGGGACAGGGTACATCTGGAAACACCATATATTTT. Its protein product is CASRGQGTSGNTIYF.

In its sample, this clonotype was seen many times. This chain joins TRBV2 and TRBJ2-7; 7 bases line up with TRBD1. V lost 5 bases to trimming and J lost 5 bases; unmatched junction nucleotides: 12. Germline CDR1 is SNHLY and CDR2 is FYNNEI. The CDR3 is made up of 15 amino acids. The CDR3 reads CASSHGARGTHEQYF. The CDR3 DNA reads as TGTGCCAGCAGTCACGGTGCCAGGGGGACCCACGAGCAGTACTTC.

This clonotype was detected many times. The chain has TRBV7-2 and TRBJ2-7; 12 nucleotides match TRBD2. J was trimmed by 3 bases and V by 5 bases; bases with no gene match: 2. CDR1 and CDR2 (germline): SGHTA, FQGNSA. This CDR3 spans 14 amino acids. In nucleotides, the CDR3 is TGTGCCAGCAGCGAACTAGCGGGGGGCTACGAGCAGTACTTC. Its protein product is CASSELAGGYEQYF.

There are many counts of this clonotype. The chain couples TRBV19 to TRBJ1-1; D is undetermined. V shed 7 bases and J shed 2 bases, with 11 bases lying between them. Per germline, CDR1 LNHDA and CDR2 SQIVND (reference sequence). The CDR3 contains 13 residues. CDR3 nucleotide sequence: TGTGCCAGTAATGTAGGACCTAACACTGAAGCTTTCTTT. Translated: CASNVGPNTEAFF.

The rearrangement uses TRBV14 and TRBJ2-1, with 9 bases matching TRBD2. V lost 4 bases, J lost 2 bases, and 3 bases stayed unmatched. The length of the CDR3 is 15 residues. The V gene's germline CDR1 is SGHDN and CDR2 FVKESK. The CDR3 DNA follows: TGTGCCAGCAGCCCTTGGACTAGCGCCTACAATGAGCAGTTCTTC. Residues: CASSPWTSAYNEQFF.

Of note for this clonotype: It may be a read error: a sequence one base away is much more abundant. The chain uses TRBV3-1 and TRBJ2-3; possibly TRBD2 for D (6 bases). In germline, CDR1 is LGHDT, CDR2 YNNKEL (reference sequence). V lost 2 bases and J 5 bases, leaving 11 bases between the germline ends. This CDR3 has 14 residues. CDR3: CASSQPGVLDTQYF. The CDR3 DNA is TGTGCCAGCAGCCAACCGGGAGTCCTAGATACGCAGTATTTT.

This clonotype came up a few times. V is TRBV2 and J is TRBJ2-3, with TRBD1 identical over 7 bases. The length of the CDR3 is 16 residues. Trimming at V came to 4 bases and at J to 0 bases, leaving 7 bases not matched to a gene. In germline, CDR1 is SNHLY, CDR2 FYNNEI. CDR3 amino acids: CASSGDRDASTDTQYF. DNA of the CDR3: TGTGCCAGCAGTGGGGACAGAGACGCTAGCACAGATACGCAGTATTTT.

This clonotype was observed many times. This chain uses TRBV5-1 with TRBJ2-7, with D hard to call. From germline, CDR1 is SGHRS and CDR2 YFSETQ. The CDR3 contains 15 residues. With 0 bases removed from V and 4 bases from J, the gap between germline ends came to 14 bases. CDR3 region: CASSLDLGAGYEQYF. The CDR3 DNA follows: TGCGCCAGCAGCTTGGACCTAGGCGCCGGTTACGAGCAGTACTTC.

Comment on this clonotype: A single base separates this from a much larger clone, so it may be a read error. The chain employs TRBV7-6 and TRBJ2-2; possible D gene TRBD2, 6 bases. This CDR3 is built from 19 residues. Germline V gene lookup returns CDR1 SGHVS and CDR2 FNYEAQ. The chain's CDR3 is CASSLYATGVPALTGELLF. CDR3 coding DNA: TGTGCCAGCAGCTTATACGCCACGGGGGTCCCAGCCCTCACCGGGGAGCTGCTTTTT.

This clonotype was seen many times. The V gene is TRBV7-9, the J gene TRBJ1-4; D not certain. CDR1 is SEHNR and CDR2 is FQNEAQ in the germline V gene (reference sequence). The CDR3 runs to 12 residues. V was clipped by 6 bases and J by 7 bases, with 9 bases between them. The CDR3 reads CASSWGFEKLFF. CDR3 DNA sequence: TGTGCCAGCAGTTGGGGTTTTGAAAAACTGTTTTTT.

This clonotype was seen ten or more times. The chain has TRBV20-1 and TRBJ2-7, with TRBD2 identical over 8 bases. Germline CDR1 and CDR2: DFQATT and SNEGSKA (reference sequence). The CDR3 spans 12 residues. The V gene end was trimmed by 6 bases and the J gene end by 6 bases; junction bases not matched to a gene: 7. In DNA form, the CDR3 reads TGCAGTGCGGATGGGGGACTAGTCGAGCAGTACTTC. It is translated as CSADGGLVEQYF.

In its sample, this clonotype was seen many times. CDR3 sequence (DNA): TGTGCCAGCAGTGACCCCACGTTCAGCACAGATACGCAGTATTTT. Its protein is CASSDPTFSTDTQYF. The rearrangement uses TRBV6-2 or TRBV6-3 and TRBJ2-3, with unresolved D. The germline V and J ends were trimmed by 5 bases and 0 bases, with 12 bases remaining between them. Germline-derived CDR1 and CDR2 are MNHEY and SVGEGT. CDR3 size: 15 residues.

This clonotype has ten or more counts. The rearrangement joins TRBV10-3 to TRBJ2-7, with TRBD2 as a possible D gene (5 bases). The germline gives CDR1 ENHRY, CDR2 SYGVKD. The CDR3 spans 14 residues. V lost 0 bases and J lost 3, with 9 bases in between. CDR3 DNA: TGTGCCATCAGTGAGTCGGAGACTAACTACGAGCAGTACTTC. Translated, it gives CAISESETNYEQYF.

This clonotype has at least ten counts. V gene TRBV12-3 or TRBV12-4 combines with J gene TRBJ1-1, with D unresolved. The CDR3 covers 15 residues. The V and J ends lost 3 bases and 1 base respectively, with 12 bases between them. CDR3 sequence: CASSFGVSQNTEAFF. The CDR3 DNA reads TGTGCCAGCAGTTTTGGAGTATCACAGAACACTGAAGCTTTCTTT.

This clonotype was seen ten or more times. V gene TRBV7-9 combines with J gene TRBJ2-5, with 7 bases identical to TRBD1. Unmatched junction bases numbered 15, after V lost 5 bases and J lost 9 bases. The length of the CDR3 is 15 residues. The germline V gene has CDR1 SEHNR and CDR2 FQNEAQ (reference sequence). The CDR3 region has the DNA TGTGCCAGCAGCGAACGACTCGAGGCCCAGGGGGCCCAGTACTTC. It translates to CASSERLEAQGAQYF. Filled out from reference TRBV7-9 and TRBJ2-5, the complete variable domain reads DTGVSQNPRHKITKRGQNVTFRCDPISEHNRLYWYRQTLGQGPEFLTYFQNEAQLEKSRLLSDRFSAERPKGSFSTLEIQRTEQGDSAMYLCASSERLEAQGAQYFGPGTRLLVL.

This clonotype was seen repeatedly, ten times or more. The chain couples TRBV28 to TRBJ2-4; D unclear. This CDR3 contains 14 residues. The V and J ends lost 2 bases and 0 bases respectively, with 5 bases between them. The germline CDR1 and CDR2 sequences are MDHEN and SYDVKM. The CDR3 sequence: CASSLRGAKNIQYF. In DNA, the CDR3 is TGTGCCAGCAGTTTACGAGGAGCCAAAAACATTCAGTACTTC.

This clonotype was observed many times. The CDR3 reads CASSVGGDARAFF. The CDR3 DNA follows: TGTGCCAGCAGCGTAGGAGGTGACGCCCGAGCTTTCTTT. This rearrangement joins TRBV9 to TRBJ1-1; D remains unclear. Deletions cut 0 bases from V and 10 bases from J, with 13 bases between. CDR3 length: 13 amino acids. Germline CDR1 and CDR2: SGDLS and YYNGEE.

CDR3 in amino acids: CASSEHPGGISYNEQFF. The CDR3 DNA is TGTGCCAGCAGTGAACACCCAGGGGGTATCTCCTACAATGAGCAGTTCTTC. V usage is TRBV2 and J usage is TRBJ2-1, with TRBD1 matching 7 bases. The CDR3 consists of 17 residues. The germline gives CDR1 SNHLY, CDR2 FYNNEI. With V trimmed by 2 bases and J by 0 bases, 7 bases remained unmatched.

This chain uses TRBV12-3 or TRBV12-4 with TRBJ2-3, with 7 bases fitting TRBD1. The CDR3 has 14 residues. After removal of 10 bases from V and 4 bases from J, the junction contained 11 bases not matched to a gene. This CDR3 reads CANSRQGWPDTQYF. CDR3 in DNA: TGTGCCAACAGCCGACAGGGATGGCCAGATACGCAGTATTTT.

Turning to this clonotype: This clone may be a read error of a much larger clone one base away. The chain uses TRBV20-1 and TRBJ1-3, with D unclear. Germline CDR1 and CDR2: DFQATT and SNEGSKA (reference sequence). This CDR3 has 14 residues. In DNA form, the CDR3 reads TGCAGTGCTAGAGATTTTACTTCCCAGGCCACCATACATTTT. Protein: CSARDFTSQATIHF.